A selection of T cell receptor beta chains follows, all from one sample in a study of blood T cell repertoires in COVID-19. Sequenced by immunoSEQ multiplex PCR; TCRdb stores in-frame clones only, minus some. The data contain 200,000 or so clones, 75% to 85% of them singletons. The sequencing sample was made of peripheral blood. The receptors were sampled from a human donor in a cohort sampled during active COVID-19. The CDR3 runs from the conserved cysteine through the conserved F or W. Each record gives: J gene, D gene, V gene, clone size, CDR3 protein, CDR3 DNA. D genes are given only for firm matches. Not every row has a clone size; where given, it reads once, few, many or a size class.

>TRBJ2-6|-|TRBV27|-
CASSWRLSPSGANVLTF
TGTGCCAGCAGTTGGAGGCTTAGCCCCTCTGGGGCCAACGTCCTGACTTTC
>TRBJ1-4|TRBD1|TRBV19|-
CASSRTGQGGEKLFF
TGTGCCAGTAGTAGAACCGGACAGGGAGGGGAAAAACTGTTTTTT
>TRBJ2-7|-|TRBV11-1|-
CASSLGPGVSYEQYF
TGTGCCAGCAGCTTAGGACCGGGAGTCTCCTACGAGCAGTACTTC
>TRBJ1-2|-|TRBV7-6|-
CASSLQTGVPNYGYTF
TGTGCCAGCAGCTTACAAACAGGAGTCCCTAACTATGGCTACACCTTC
>TRBJ1-4|-|TRBV7-9|once
CASSLVEGYEKLFF
TGTGCCAGCAGCTTAGTCGAGGGATATGAAAAACTGTTTTTT
>TRBJ2-7|-|TRBV6-4|-
CASSGAGWYEQYF
TGTGCCAGCAGTGGGGCAGGGTGGTACGAGCAGTACTTC
>TRBJ2-3|-|TRBV4-2|-
CASSLAPADTQYF
TGTGCCAGCAGCTTAGCCCCAGCAGATACGCAGTATTTT
>TRBJ1-5|-|TRBV28|-
CASRRQGRGNQPQHF
TGTGCCAGCAGACGCCAGGGTCGGGGCAATCAGCCCCAGCATTTT
>TRBJ2-3|-|TRBV7-9|-
CASSFGLNTDTQYF
TGTGCCAGCAGCTTCGGACTTAACACAGATACGCAGTATTTT
>TRBJ2-1|TRBD2|TRBV9|many
CASSGLAGADEQFF
TGTGCCAGCAGCGGACTAGCGGGAGCCGATGAGCAGTTCTTC
>TRBJ2-3|-|TRBV19|-
CASSIGSRSSTDTQYF
TGTGCCAGTAGTATTGGTAGCAGATCTAGCACAGATACGCAGTATTTT
>TRBJ1-1|-|TRBV30|-
CAWSEAGHTEAFF
TGTGCCTGGAGTGAGGCAGGGCACACTGAAGCTTTCTTT
>TRBJ1-1|-|TRBV19|-
CASSTRRAGTEAFF
TGTGCCAGTAGTACCCGCAGGGCGGGAACTGAAGCTTTCTTT
>TRBJ2-4|-|TRBV30|-
CAWNSGGAQALAKNIQYF
TGTGCCTGGAATTCGGGGGGCGCCCAGGCCCTAGCCAAAAACATTCAGTACTTC
>TRBJ2-1|-|TRBV28|few
CASSLSLTGIYNEQFF
TGTGCCAGCAGTTTGTCCCTCACGGGGATCTACAATGAGCAGTTCTTC
>TRBJ2-7|TRBD1|TRBV6-5|once
CASNPGTGPKERYF
TGTGCCAGCAACCCCGGGACAGGCCCGAAGGAGCGGTACTTC
>TRBJ1-4|TRBD1|TRBV30|once
CAWSVRTGINEKLFF
TGTGCCTGGAGTGTACGGACAGGGATTAATGAAAAACTGTTTTTT
>TRBJ1-5|-|TRBV6-2/TRBV6-3|-
CASSTTGHGKPQHF
TGTGCCAGCAGTACCACAGGGCACGGTAAGCCCCAGCATTTT
>TRBJ2-7|-|TRBV5-1|-
CASSLTAAGDEQYF
TGCGCCAGCAGCTTGACAGCAGCCGGGGACGAGCAGTACTTC
>TRBJ1-5|-|TRBV24-1|few
CATSDLGVRQPQHF
TGTGCCACCAGTGATTTGGGAGTGCGGCAGCCCCAGCATTTT
>TRBJ2-2|TRBD2|TRBV11-3|-
CASSSLAGGRTGELFF
TGTGCCAGCAGCTCCCTAGCGGGAGGGAGGACCGGGGAGCTGTTTTTT
>TRBJ2-7|TRBD2|TRBV6-5|-
CASSSRTSGMYEQYF
TGTGCCAGCAGTTCTCGGACTAGCGGGATGTACGAGCAGTACTTC
>TRBJ2-3|TRBD1|TRBV28|-
CASSPTGSGDTQYF
TGTGCCAGCAGTCCGACAGGGAGTGGAGATACGCAGTATTTT
>TRBJ1-3|-|TRBV12-3/TRBV12-4|-
CASSPRGNTIYF
TGTGCCAGCAGCCCCCGGGGAAACACCATATATTTT
>TRBJ2-7|-|TRBV12-2|few
CASRLGAGRGDSYEQYF
TGTGCAAGTCGCTTAGGTGCGGGACGGGGGGACTCCTACGAGCAGTACTTC
>TRBJ2-5|TRBD2|TRBV19|-
CASRSSGAGRSQETQYF
TGTGCCAGTAGAAGTAGCGGGGCAGGACGGTCCCAAGAGACCCAGTACTTC
>TRBJ2-7|-|TRBV6-5|-
CASSYSPARASEQYF
TGTGCCAGCAGTTACTCGCCGGCGCGGGCAAGCGAGCAGTACTTC
>TRBJ1-6|TRBD1|TRBV4-2|-
CASSQDRTRGHSPLHF
TGTGCCAGCAGCCAAGATCGTACCAGGGGGCACTCACCCCTCCACTTT
>TRBJ2-3|-|TRBV19|-
CASSIASGSTDTQYF
TGTGCCAGTAGTATAGCATCGGGATCCACAGATACGCAGTATTTT
>TRBJ1-6|TRBD1|TRBV11-2|few
CASSPGQGASSPLHF
TGTGCCAGCAGCCCGGGACAGGGGGCCTCTTCACCCCTCCACTTT
>TRBJ2-3|-|TRBV18|-
CASSLYEDTQYF
TGTGCCAGCTCACTCTACGAAGATACGCAGTATTTT
>TRBJ2-3|TRBD2|TRBV19|once
CASSAGLASTDTQYF
TGTGCCAGTAGTGCCGGACTAGCAAGCACAGATACGCAGTATTTT
>TRBJ2-7|-|TRBV14|-
CASSQDRGRNEQYF
TGTGCCAGCAGCCAAGATAGGGGCAGGAACGAGCAGTACTTC
>TRBJ1-2|TRBD1|TRBV29-1|-
CSAGVRDRAVGYTF
TGCAGCGCCGGAGTCCGGGACAGGGCTGTTGGCTACACCTTC
>TRBJ2-2|TRBD2|TRBV4-1|-
CASSPFREGLANTGELFF
TGCGCCAGCAGCCCCTTCCGGGAGGGGCTCGCGAACACCGGGGAGCTGTTTTTT
>TRBJ1-3|TRBD1|TRBV30|-
CAWSVGGGGNTIYF
TGTGCCTGGAGTGTTGGAGGGGGCGGAAACACCATATATTTT
>TRBJ2-7|-|TRBV11-2|once
CASSESGAGVSYEQYF
TGTGCCAGCAGCGAATCGGGGGCGGGAGTGTCCTACGAGCAGTACTTC
>TRBJ2-7|-|TRBV5-1|once
CASSAEPGHPYEQYF
TGCGCCAGCAGCGCCGAACCCGGACATCCCTACGAGCAGTACTTC
>TRBJ2-6|TRBD1|TRBV18|-
CASTNGTGTSGANVLTF
TGTGCCAGCACCAACGGGACAGGGACCTCTGGGGCCAACGTCCTGACTTTC
>TRBJ2-3|TRBD2|TRBV11-2|-
CASSSRTSGTDTQYF
TGTGCCAGCAGTTCTAGGACTAGCGGCACAGATACGCAGTATTTT
>TRBJ2-7|-|TRBV7-9|-
CASSLADEQYF
TGTGCCAGCAGCTTAGCCGACGAGCAGTACTTC
>TRBJ2-1|TRBD2|TRBV11-2|-
CASSLDPPSGYNEQFF
TGTGCCAGCAGCTTAGATCCCCCTAGCGGTTACAATGAGCAGTTCTTC
>TRBJ1-5|-|TRBV9|-
CASSVGQGSGQPQHF
TGTGCCAGCAGCGTAGGGCAGGGGTCAGGTCAGCCCCAGCATTTT
>TRBJ2-1|-|TRBV3-1/TRBV3-2|-
CASSRGLLEQFF
TGTGCCAGCAGCCGGGGACTTTTAGAGCAGTTCTTC
>TRBJ2-7|TRBD1|TRBV14|few
CASSQLGWQGDYEQYF
TGTGCCAGCAGCCAACTAGGGTGGCAGGGGGACTACGAGCAGTACTTC
>TRBJ1-5|-|TRBV7-2|few
CASSPQSGGNQPQHF
TGTGCCAGCAGCCCCCAATCGGGTGGCAATCAGCCCCAGCATTTT
>TRBJ2-7|TRBD2|TRBV28|-
CASSPPGTKSWEQYF
TGTGCCAGCAGTCCCCCCGGGACTAAATCTTGGGAGCAGTACTTC
>TRBJ2-7|TRBD2|TRBV5-1|-
CASSASGSPESRFYEQYF
TGCGCCAGCAGCGCTAGCGGGAGTCCTGAGTCCAGGTTCTACGAGCAGTACTTC
>TRBJ2-2|-|TRBV2|once
CASRAGSANTGELFF
TGTGCCAGCAGGGCGGGTTCCGCGAACACCGGGGAGCTGTTTTTT
>TRBJ2-3|-|TRBV7-8|-
CASSSLGGSEVDTQYF
TGTGCCAGCAGCTCGCTGGGAGGTTCGGAGGTTGATACGCAGTATTTT
>TRBJ2-1|-|TRBV24-1|-
CATRGRQADYNEQFF
TGTGCCACCAGGGGGAGGCAGGCCGACTACAATGAGCAGTTCTTC